This T cell receptor beta chain emerged from a study of T cells in Graves' hyperthyroidism and ophthalmopathy (dated by TCRdb to about 2019). Notes on the research overall: Peripheral blood samples were taken at the time of initial diagnosis, prior to any treatment. For training and testing, the 80 to 100 patients in the discovery cohort were randomly divided in a 7:3 ratio. To identify distinguishing TCR V-J signatures, a discovery cohort of some 100 patients was used, comprising some 45 with Graves' ophthalmopathy and around 60 with stable Graves' hyperthyroidism. Following sampling, methimazole starting at 30 mg daily was given to hyperthyroidism patients, and high-dose intravenous methylprednisolone was given to ophthalmopathy patients. Thyroid tissue and blood T-cell repertoires from roughly 6 Graves' hyperthyroidism patients were also compared in the study. An independent validation cohort of 18 to 20 hyperthyroidism patients and about 15 patients who later progressed to ophthalmopathy tested prospective prediction of ophthalmopathy. The paper reports TCR Vbeta CDR3 sequencing of 140 or so peripheral blood samples: approximately 41 ophthalmopathy, 75 to 80 hyperthyroidism and around 17 progressor patients. Overall study outcomes, separate from this receptor: A model built on a 13 V-J signature distinguished ophthalmopathy from stable hyperthyroidism, reaching 85% to 90% sensitivity and under 84% specificity in cross-validation and 80%/75% in testing. In validation, the model predicted progression to ophthalmopathy a median of roughly six months before onset, with about 70% sensitivity and roughly 79% specificity. Sample size was not statistically predetermined, and investigators were not blinded to group allocation. Blood samples also contained most of the expanded thyroid clonotypes (frequency above 0.001), which suggests that blood repertoires may reflect thyroid immune responses.

On this clonotype: Its antigen remains undetermined. Base qualities are missing; no much larger clone stands one base away.

A patient counted as having stable Graves' hyperthyroidism if no progression to ophthalmopathy occurred over 18 months of follow-up. Hyperthyroidism patients were newly diagnosed, with disease duration under 2 months, and aged 18 to 65 years. Any patient with an uncontrolled infection, another autoimmune disease, pregnancy or lactation was excluded. Diagnoses were based on clinical symptoms, serum thyroxine and TRAb, thyroid ultrasound and orbital computed tomography. PBMCs were separated from 7.5 to 10 ml of fresh peripheral blood using Ficoll-Paque density gradient centrifugation. Total RNA was extracted with Trizol reagent, and quality was checked on an Agilent 2100 Bioanalyzer. Between the V and J ends, shortened by 5 bases and 2 bases respectively, the junction contains 16 bases. Taken from the germline V gene, the CDR1 and CDR2 loops are SGHTA and FQGNSA. The CDR3 runs 15 residues from the cysteine to the phenylalanine. This entry keeps only the CDR3 DNA: 45 bases, framed from base 1.

The TCR beta CDR3 regions were amplified from the RNA transcripts. The first round of RT-PCR for the TCR CDR3 was performed with the HTBI primer set and the Qiagen OneStep RT-PCR kit. Libraries were constructed in a second round of multiplex PCR, after which size selection and purification were carried out. Libraries were sequenced paired-end with 100 bp reads on an Illumina HiSeq2000. From the authors' description of their analysis: Raw data were processed with SOAPnuke, discarding reads with adapters, uncalled bases, mean Phred below 15, or no exact constant-primer or identifier match. High-quality paired reads were merged with COPE v1.2.5, and unique nucleotide sequences were defined as clonotypes. MiTCR v1.1 was used to align clonotypes to the IMGT TRBV, TRBD and TRBJ reference segments. Only V-J combinations with frequency above 0.0001, covering about 99% of repertoires, were analysed. The TCS score was defined as the ratio of F50 (clonal expansion) to E x V (chaos), calculated using BLOSUM62-based TCRdist between CDR3 peptides within each V-J. Welch's t-statistics and random forest reduced roughly 530 V-J features to 13, which were used in a naive Bayes classifier (R e1071). TCRdb reran the public reads through fastp at Q25 and MiXCR, keeping productive beta chains. Each entry is one CDR3 protein sequence, shown with its most common DNA and genes. V and J calls and clone size were set by TCRdb, not the authors. This sample is represented by about 420,000 distinct CDR3 sequences; approximately 14% of them were singletons. 12% to 15% of the sample is held by the ten biggest clonotypes.

This TCR was sampled from a woman in her late teens or twenties with Graves' hyperthyroidism. This sequence uses TRBV7-2 and TRBJ2-7; the best D guess is TRBD2, with 5 bases matching. Sequenced input: blood. The CDR3 is CASSIGGLFTYEQYF. DNA sequence: TGTGCCAGCAGCATTGGAGGCCTTTTTACCTACGAGCAGTACTTC.